The 23 T cell receptor beta chains reported below all come from one sample, sequenced in a study of T cells of healthy individuals. TCRdb analysed the 5' RACE reads with MiXCR anew, one entry per CDR3 protein. This table has 40,000 to 65,000 distinct CDR3 sequences, approximately 15% appearing once. Source of these receptors: a human donor in good health.

This clonotype was counted at least ten times. This chain uses TRBV11-2 with TRBJ2-7; D is unresolved. CDR1 is SGHAT and CDR2 is FQNNGV in the germline V gene. Between the trimmed V and J ends, which lost 4 bases and 2 bases, there was a span of 6 bases. This CDR3 has 12 amino acids. CDR3 DNA sequence: TGTGCCAGCAGCTCCACCACCTACGAGCAGTACTTC. This gives the protein CASSSTTYEQYF.

This clonotype was seen more than once but under ten times. V and J are TRBV7-9 and TRBJ2-7, with TRBD2 matching 8 bases. With V trimmed by 5 bases and J by 1 base, 7 bases remained unmatched. The CDR3 covers 15 residues. Germline V lookup: CDR1 SEHNR, CDR2 FQNEAQ (reference sequence). CDR3 DNA: TGTGCCAGCAGCCGGGGGGGCGAAGGTTCCTACGAGCAGTACTTC. Encoded protein: CASSRGGEGSYEQYF. Combining the CDR3 with reference TRBV7-9 and TRBJ2-7 gives the whole variable domain DTGVSQNPRHKITKRGQNVTFRCDPISEHNRLYWYRQTLGQGPEFLTYFQNEAQLEKSRLLSDRFSAERPKGSFSTLEIQRTEQGDSAMYLCASSRGGEGSYEQYFGPGTRLTVT.

There are many counts of this clonotype. The J gene is TRBJ2-3, the V gene TRBV28, with D hard to call. Germline V gene lookup returns CDR1 MDHEN and CDR2 SYDVKM. Trimming cost V 3 bases and J 11 bases, with 9 bases left between them. The CDR3 length is 11 residues. This CDR3 reads CASSFDLQQYF. The CDR3 DNA is TGTGCCAGCAGTTTTGACCTCCAGCAGTATTTT.

The sample holds many counts of this clonotype. The chain joins TRBV12-3 or TRBV12-4 to TRBJ2-2; TRBD2 matches at 9 bases. V lost 3 bases and J lost 3; bases outside the gene matches: 2. The CDR3 sequence is 15 residues long. Written as DNA, the CDR3 is TGTGCCAGCAGTTTTAGGACTAGCGACACCGGGGAGCTGTTTTTT. It specifies CASSFRTSDTGELFF.

This clonotype has at least ten counts. The CDR3 nucleotides are TGTGCCAGTCACGGCGGGGGGCGCTACAATGAGCAGTTCTTC. Its protein is CASHGGGRYNEQFF. The V gene is TRBV2, the J gene TRBJ2-1, with 8 positions matching TRBD2. CDR1 and CDR2 from the germline V gene are SNHLY and FYNNEI. V lost 9 bases to trimming and J lost 3 bases; unmatched junction nucleotides: 7. CDR3 length: 14 amino acids.

V is TRBV5-7 and J is TRBJ1-5; 7 nucleotides agree with TRBD1. TRBV5-7 is noted as an ORF with a role that remains uncertain. Losses at the gene ends were 5 bases for V and 3 bases for J; bases not matched to a gene: 5. CDR3 length equals 14 residues. In nucleotides, the CDR3 is TGTGCCAGCAGAGGGACAGTTAACAATCAGCCCCAGCATTTT. Protein: CASRGTVNNQPQHF.

There are many counts of this clonotype. J is TRBJ2-7 and V is TRBV7-2, with D maybe TRBD2 (5 bases). CDR1 is SGHTA and CDR2 is FQGNSA in the germline V gene. CDR3 length equals 14 residues. V lost 5 bases and J lost 3, with 14 bases in between. CDR3 protein: CASSGVGELYEQYF. The CDR3 DNA is TGTGCCAGCAGCGGAGTGGGAGAACTCTACGAGCAGTACTTC.

Only a few counts were recorded for this clonotype. V and J are TRBV5-1 and TRBJ2-2, with D uncertain. V gave up 0 bases and J gave up 3 bases, with 9 bases separating them. The CDR3 length is 15 residues. Looked up from germline, CDR1 is SGHRS and CDR2 is YFSETQ. The CDR3 loop is CASSLDGLDTGELFF. The CDR3 DNA is TGCGCCAGCAGCTTGGACGGTCTCGACACCGGGGAGCTGTTTTTT.

In its sample, this clonotype was seen a few times. The chain has TRBV4-1 and TRBJ1-6; 7 bases align to TRBD1. Germline V gene lookup returns CDR1 MGHRA and CDR2 YSYEKL. V trimming: 2 bases; J trimming: 8 bases; junction bases outside the gene matches: 6. The CDR3 spans 15 residues. The CDR3 loop reads CASSQTGTAHSPLHF. The CDR3 coding sequence is TGCGCCAGCAGCCAAACCGGGACAGCCCATTCACCCCTCCACTTT.

The V call is TRBV24-1, the J call TRBJ1-5, with unresolved D. This CDR3 region has 16 residues. The germline V gene has CDR1 KGHDR and CDR2 SFDVKD. With 5 bases removed from V and 2 bases from J, the gap between germline ends came to 15 bases. For the CDR3, the DNA is TGTGCCACCAGTGCCCATCGAGTGGGAGGCAATCAGCCCCAGCATTTT. It yields the protein CATSAHRVGGNQPQHF.

The sample holds many counts of this clonotype. The rearrangement joins TRBV28 to TRBJ1-5; maybe TRBD1 (5 bases). V lost 2 bases, J lost 6 bases, and 11 bases lay in between. This CDR3 region has 14 residues. The germline CDR1 and CDR2 sequences are MDHEN and SYDVKM. CDR3: CASSLVLGGQPQHF. CDR3 in DNA: TGTGCCAGCAGTTTAGTCCTCGGGGGTCAGCCCCAGCATTTT.

The chain recombines TRBV5-6 with TRBJ2-1; 10 bases align to TRBD2. The CDR3 contains 18 residues. The J segment lost 7 bases and the V segment lost 1 base, leaving 14 bases of the junction unmatched. CDR1 and CDR2 from the germline V gene are SGHDT and YYEEEE. The CDR3 sequence is CASSLRASGGRGLNEQFF. CDR3 DNA: TGTGCCAGCAGCTTGCGTGCTAGCGGGGGCCGAGGTTTAAATGAGCAGTTCTTC.

Here the CDR3 reads CASSGDLAKNIQYF. As DNA, the CDR3 is TGTGCCAGCAGTGGGGACCTTGCCAAAAACATTCAGTACTTC. This chain joins TRBV12-3 or TRBV12-4 and TRBJ2-4; either TRBD1 or TRBD2 may fit D (5 bases each). Trimming pared 5 bases from V and 1 base from J, leaving 9 bases between. The CDR3 runs 14 residues.

V is TRBV7-3 and J is TRBJ2-3; 7 positions match TRBD1. Germline trimming cut 5 bases from V and 4 bases from J; bases unmatched to any gene: 9. Germline loops: CDR1 SGHTA, CDR2 FQGTGA. There are 15 residues in the CDR3. The CDR3: CASSPQGQWADTQYF. CDR3 in DNA: TGTGCCAGCAGCCCCCAGGGACAGTGGGCAGATACGCAGTATTTT.

This clonotype showed up just a few times. The chain is built from TRBV12-5 and TRBJ1-1; D is undetermined. V shed 4 bases and J shed 8 bases, with 5 bases lying between them. The V gene's germline CDR1 is LGHNT and CDR2 FRNRAP. There are 10 residues in the CDR3. In DNA, the CDR3 is TGTGCTAGTGGTTGGGCCGAAGCTTTCTTT. Translation gives CASGWAEAFF.

This clonotype has ten or more counts. This CDR3 reads CASSQDRGIDSPLHF. CDR3 DNA sequence: TGCGCCAGCAGCCAAGATAGGGGTATCGATTCACCCCTCCACTTT. V is TRBV4-3 and J is TRBJ1-6; possible D gene TRBD1, 5 bases. Trimming shortened V by 0 bases and J by 8 bases, and 11 bases separated the two germline ends. The CDR3 totals 15 residues. From germline, CDR1 is LGHNA and CDR2 YSLEER.

In regard to this clonotype: This may come from a read error, since a much larger clone is one base off. The rearrangement joins TRBV9 to TRBJ2-3, with 9 bases aligning to TRBD2. V shed 0 bases, J shed 5 bases, and the junction held 7 bases outside the gene matches. The germline CDR1 and CDR2 sequences are SGDLS and YYNGEE. This CDR3 contains 16 residues. CDR3 sequence reads: CASSVDPSGDRDTQYF. The CDR3, as DNA: TGTGCCAGCAGCGTAGATCCTAGCGGGGACAGAGATACGCAGTATTTT.

A few counts support this clonotype. This CDR3 is CATSDLQTSGNNEQFF. The CDR3 nucleotides are TGTGCCACCAGTGATTTGCAGACTAGCGGGAACAATGAGCAGTTCTTC. V usage is TRBV24-1 and J usage is TRBJ2-1; 11 nucleotides match TRBD2. Germline assignment: CDR1 KGHDR and CDR2 SFDVKD. Germline trimming cut 0 bases from V and 5 bases from J; bases unmatched to any gene: 2. This CDR3 spans 16 amino acids.

This clonotype was recorded many times. The chain links TRBV7-9 to TRBJ1-6; D is ambiguous. Looked up from germline, CDR1 is SEHNR and CDR2 is FQNEAQ (reference sequence). The CDR3 runs 13 residues. V was shortened by 0 bases and J by 10 bases, with 7 bases between the two germline ends. Here the CDR3 DNA reads TGTGCCAGCAGCTTAGCGGGCGCGTCACCCCTCCACTTT. This translates into CASSLAGASPLHF.

This clonotype has only a few counts. This chain joins TRBV20-1 and TRBJ1-5; no clear D gene. Germline CDR1 DFQATT, CDR2 SNEGSKA (reference sequence). The length of the CDR3 is 15 residues. The ends were cut back, 0 bases at V and 4 bases at J, with 13 bases in the middle. CDR3 nucleotide sequence: TGCAGTGCTAGAGAGGGGTCAGATGGAAATCAGCCCCAGCATTTT. It is translated as CSAREGSDGNQPQHF.

This chain connects TRBV12-3 or TRBV12-4 to TRBJ2-7; 8 bases line up with TRBD1. This CDR3 is 16 amino acids long. After removal of 5 bases from V and 0 bases from J, the junction contained 9 bases not matched to a gene. Here the CDR3 reads CASSALGDRTSYEQYF. CDR3 bases: TGTGCCAGCAGTGCACTCGGGGACAGGACCTCCTACGAGCAGTACTTC.

Concerning this clonotype: A much larger clone differs by one base, so this may be a read error. The chain joins TRBV10-3 to TRBJ2-6, with no clear D. V was cut by 7 bases and J by 3 bases, with 7 bases left in between. The CDR3 runs to 13 residues. The germline gives CDR1 ENHRY, CDR2 SYGVKD. The chain's CDR3 is CAITGYGANVLTF. The CDR3 coding sequence is TGTGCCATCACGGGCTATGGGGCCAACGTCCTGACTTTC.

The sample holds many counts of this clonotype. The V call is TRBV28, the J call TRBJ2-5; 7 nucleotides line up with TRBD2. Germline-derived CDR1 and CDR2 are MDHEN and SYDVKM. V was pared by 5 bases and J by 4 bases, with 10 bases of the junction left unmatched. CDR3 size: 15 residues. As DNA, the CDR3 is TGTGCCAGCAGTCCCCAACGACTAGCCGGAGAGACCCAGTACTTC. Translating it yields CASSPQRLAGETQYF.